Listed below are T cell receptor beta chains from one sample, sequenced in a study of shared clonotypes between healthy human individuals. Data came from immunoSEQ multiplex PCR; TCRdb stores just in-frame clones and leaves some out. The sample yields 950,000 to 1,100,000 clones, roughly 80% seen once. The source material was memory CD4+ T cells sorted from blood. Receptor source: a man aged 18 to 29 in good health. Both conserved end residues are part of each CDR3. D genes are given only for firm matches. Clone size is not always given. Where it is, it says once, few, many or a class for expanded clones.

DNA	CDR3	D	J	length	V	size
TGTGCCAGTAGACGCGTATTAGCCCCGAACACTGAAGCTTTCTTT	CASRRVLAPNTEAFF	-	TRBJ1-1	15	TRBV19	-
TGTGCCAGCGGCTTGGGGGGCTACGAGCAGTACTTC	CASGLGGYEQYF	-	TRBJ2-7	12	TRBV2	few
TGTGCCATCAGTGATCGGGGGGGTGCTGGAAACACCATATATTTT	CAISDRGGAGNTIYF	-	TRBJ1-3	15	TRBV10-3	-
TGTGCCAGCAGCTTGGGACAGGGGATAGGTCAGCCCCAGCATTTT	CASSLGQGIGQPQHF	TRBD1	TRBJ1-5	15	TRBV5-6	-
TGCGCCAGCATTCTGGGAAGTTCGGAGACCCAGTACTTC	CASILGSSETQYF	-	TRBJ2-5	13	TRBV10-2	-
TGTGCCAGCAGTCCATGGACAGGGGGGAGTCATCAGCCCCAGCATTTT	CASSPWTGGSHQPQHF	TRBD1	TRBJ1-5	16	TRBV27	-
TGTGCCAGCAGGACTAGCGGTAGCACAGATACGCAGTATTTT	CASRTSGSTDTQYF	TRBD2	TRBJ2-3	14	TRBV6-6	few
TGCGCCAGCAGCTCGACAGGGGGCTATGGCTACACCTTC	CASSSTGGYGYTF	TRBD1	TRBJ1-2	13	TRBV5-1	few
TGTGCCACGCGACAGGAGGAGAGCTCCTACAATGAGCAGTTCTTC	CATRQEESSYNEQFF	-	TRBJ2-1	15	TRBV6-1	-
TGTGCCAGCAGCCCGGGGATTCGACAGTACTTC	CASSPGIRQYF	-	TRBJ2-7	11	TRBV11-2	-
TGCAGTGCCCGCCCCCCCTACGGGCAGTACTTC	CSARPPYGQYF	-	TRBJ2-7	11	TRBV20-1	-
TGTGCCAGCAGTGAGGACAGGTACTATGGCTACACCTTC	CASSEDRYYGYTF	TRBD1	TRBJ1-2	13	TRBV2	few
TGTGCCAGCAGTTTCGGAAGGAATTCACCCCTCCACTTT	CASSFGRNSPLHF	-	TRBJ1-6	13	TRBV27	-
TGTGCCAGCAGCCAAGTACTTGGGGGGGGCTCCACCTTCTCCTACGAGCAGTACTTC	CASSQVLGGGSTFSYEQYF	-	TRBJ2-7	19	TRBV14	-
TGCAGCGTTGAACAGGCGCTCGAGGGCTACACCTTC	CSVEQALEGYTF	-	TRBJ1-2	12	TRBV29-1	few
TGCGCCAGCGCCCTGGAGCGGTGGGGTGAAAAACTGTTTTTT	CASALERWGEKLFF	-	TRBJ1-4	14	TRBV5-1	once
TGCGCCAGCAGTGAGTTTCCTTATGGCGGGGGGGCCGGTGAGCAGTTCTTC	CASSEFPYGGGAGEQFF	TRBD2	TRBJ2-1	17	TRBV10-2	-
TGCGCCAGCAGCCAAGCCCGGACTTCCTCCTACGAGCAGTACTTC	CASSQARTSSYEQYF	-	TRBJ2-7	15	TRBV4-1	-
TGTGCCAGCAGCCCCGTGGGGGGGAATGAAAAACTGTTTTTT	CASSPVGGNEKLFF	-	TRBJ1-4	14	TRBV5-4	-
TGTGCCAGCAGCACGGGACTAGCGGGAGCCACAGATACGCAGTATTTT	CASSTGLAGATDTQYF	TRBD2	TRBJ2-3	16	TRBV7-2	-
TGTGCCACCAGCCCTCGGACTAGCGGGAGCAACGAGCAGTACTTC	CATSPRTSGSNEQYF	TRBD2	TRBJ2-7	15	TRBV15	-
TGTGCCAGCAGTGCTGAATATGGCTACACCTTC	CASSAEYGYTF	-	TRBJ1-2	11	TRBV2	-
TGCGCCAGCAGCCAAGGGGGACAGGGAAACACCATATATTTT	CASSQGGQGNTIYF	TRBD1	TRBJ1-3	14	TRBV4-3	few
TGTGCCAGCAGCCTCCCCGGACAAGAGACCCAGTACTTC	CASSLPGQETQYF	-	TRBJ2-5	13	TRBV11-3	-
TGTGCCAGCAGCAAGACTAGCGGGGGGGCCGGAGGATCGGAGACCCAGTACTTC	CASSKTSGGAGGSETQYF	TRBD2	TRBJ2-5	18	TRBV7-9	-
TGTGCCAGCAGTCCCATAGTAGGAACTAATGAAAAACTGTTTTTT	CASSPIVGTNEKLFF	-	TRBJ1-4	15	TRBV2	-
TGTGCCAGCAGCCCCCAAGGACTAGCGGGAGCGGGCGAGCAGTACTTC	CASSPQGLAGAGEQYF	TRBD2	TRBJ2-7	16	TRBV9	-
TGTGCCAGCAGTGAACCGGGGCGCTCAGATACGCAGTATTTT	CASSEPGRSDTQYF	-	TRBJ2-3	14	TRBV6-1	-
TGTGCCGGCGGAGCCAAAAACATTCAGTACTTC	CAGGAKNIQYF	-	TRBJ2-4	11	TRBV10-3	-
TGTGCCAGCAGCTTACGTTACAGAAGCCCTAATTCCCCCCTCCACTTT	CASSLRYRSPNSPLHF	-	TRBJ1-6	16	TRBV5-4	-
TGCAGCGTTATGAACCCCGGGCGGGAAGAGACCCAGTACTTC	CSVMNPGREETQYF	-	TRBJ2-5	14	TRBV29-1	few
TGTGCCAGCAGTGAAGCCTCAGGGGGCATAGATCAGCCCCAGCATTTT	CASSEASGGIDQPQHF	TRBD1	TRBJ1-5	16	TRBV6-1	-
TGTGCCAGCAGTGTTCCGGGCGTACAAGAGACCCAGTACTTC	CASSVPGVQETQYF	-	TRBJ2-5	14	TRBV28	-
TGTGCCAGCAGTGAAGTGGGACAGTCTAACTATGGCTACACCTTC	CASSEVGQSNYGYTF	TRBD1	TRBJ1-2	15	TRBV6-1	-
TGTGCCAGCCCTTGGGACAGGGTGGGCTATGGCTACACCTTC	CASPWDRVGYGYTF	TRBD1	TRBJ1-2	14	TRBV2	-
TGTGCCAGCAGTTTAGGAGGGAGTAGCAATCAGCCCCAGCATTTT	CASSLGGSSNQPQHF	-	TRBJ1-5	15	TRBV28	-
TGTGCCAGCAAAGATTCGATGAACACTGAAGCTTTCTTT	CASKDSMNTEAFF	-	TRBJ1-1	13	TRBV6-5	-
TGTGCCAGCAGCCAGTCGGGACAGGGCACCGGGGAGCTGTTTTTT	CASSQSGQGTGELFF	TRBD1	TRBJ2-2	15	TRBV5-6	few
TGTGCCAGTAGTAACAGGGTCCCCCCAGAGACCCAGTACTTC	CASSNRVPPETQYF	-	TRBJ2-5	14	TRBV19	once
TGTGCCAGCAGCTTAGACAGCAGCTCTGGAAACACCATATATTTT	CASSLDSSSGNTIYF	-	TRBJ1-3	15	TRBV13	-
TGTGCCAGCAGCTTAGCCGGAAATCGGAACACCGGGGAGCTGTTTTTT	CASSLAGNRNTGELFF	-	TRBJ2-2	16	TRBV7-9	-
TGTGCCAGCGGGGGTGGACAGGTTAACTATGGCTACACCTTC	CASGGGQVNYGYTF	TRBD1	TRBJ1-2	14	TRBV5-8	-
TGTGCCAGCAGCACCCGGACGGCCCTAAGCACAGATACGCAGTATTTT	CASSTRTALSTDTQYF	-	TRBJ2-3	16	TRBV11-1	-
TGTGCCAGCATGACTGACAGTCTAAGCTACACCTTC	CASMTDSLSYTF	-	TRBJ1-2	12	TRBV6-1	-
TGTGCCAGCAGGGGGTCAGGTGCCGGGGAGCTGTTTTTT	CASRGSGAGELFF	-	TRBJ2-2	13	TRBV6-6	-
TGTGCCAGCTCAACCCGAGACAGCCCCTACGAGCAGTACTTC	CASSTRDSPYEQYF	-	TRBJ2-7	14	TRBV18	-
TGTGCCAGCAGTCAAAGAGGGCCCTGGCAGGGGGATACGCAGTATTTT	CASSQRGPWQGDTQYF	-	TRBJ2-3	16	TRBV7-2	-
TGTGCCTGGAGTAAACCGAAAGAGACCCAGTACTTC	CAWSKPKETQYF	-	TRBJ2-5	12	TRBV30	-
TGTGCCAGTAGTACAGCGGGACAGTTAAATGAAAAACTGTTTTTT	CASSTAGQLNEKLFF	TRBD1	TRBJ1-4	15	TRBV19	few
TGTGCCAGCAGGGGTGACAGGCGGCTGAACACTGAAGCTTTCTTT	CASRGDRRLNTEAFF	-	TRBJ1-1	15	TRBV6-4	-
TGTGCCCGGACTAGCGGGGCGGCAGATACGCAGTATTTT	CARTSGAADTQYF	TRBD2	TRBJ2-3	13	TRBV30	-
TGTGCCAGCAGCACCTGGACTAGTGGAGAGACCCAGTACTTC	CASSTWTSGETQYF	TRBD2	TRBJ2-5	14	TRBV13	-
TGTGCCAGAAGTTTACTCCCGAGGACAGGGGTAGAGGGTAATTCACCCCTCCACTTT	CARSLLPRTGVEGNSPLHF	TRBD1	TRBJ1-6	19	TRBV5-3	-